The next 10 T cell receptor beta chains were all read from a single sample in a study of blood T cell repertoires in COVID-19. The data were produced by immunoSEQ multiplex PCR, yet TCRdb's version contains in-frame clones alone and is incomplete. The profile shows under 250,000 clones, roughly 80% of them singletons. Sequencing was done on a sample of peripheral blood. Receptors were obtained from a woman in her sixties or seventies with active or convalescent COVID-19.

This clone was seen just once. V and J are TRBV18 and TRBJ1-5; 9 positions match TRBD1. V lost 1 base, J lost 6 bases, and 4 bases stayed unmatched. Looked up from germline, CDR1 is KGHSH and CDR2 is LQKENI. This CDR3 has 15 amino acids. The CDR3 bases are TGTGCCAGCTCACCACGGACAGGGGAAAGTCAGCCCCAGCATTTT. This codes for CASSPRTGESQPQHF.

The genes are TRBV9 and TRBJ1-2; TRBD1 might be the D (5 bases). Germline V gene data show CDR1 as SGDLS and CDR2 as YYNGEE. V shed 4 bases and J shed 2 bases, with 18 bases lying between them. The CDR3 spans 16 residues. The CDR3 bases are TGTGCCAGCAGCCCAGCTGGGAGGGGATCGAACTATGGCTACACCTTC. Translating it yields CASSPAGRGSNYGYTF.

V and J are TRBV12-2 and TRBJ1-2; TRBD1 reflects the table's D call only, with no check against the DNA. TRBV12-2 is deemed a pseudogene. This CDR3 spans 16 amino acids. CDR3 protein: CASRPRTGARGYGYTF. The CDR3 DNA reads as TGTGCAAGTCGCCCGAGAACAGGGGCGCGGGGCTATGGCTACACCTTC.

V gene TRBV7-8 combines with J gene TRBJ2-7, with TRBD1 as a possible D gene (6 bases). Germline V gene lookup returns CDR1 SGHVS and CDR2 FQNEAQ. Trimming pared 2 bases from V and 7 bases from J, leaving 12 bases between. The CDR3 consists of 13 residues. The CDR3 spells CASSLLGGLEQYV. Here the CDR3 DNA reads TGTGCCAGCAGCTTACTAGGGGGTTTGGAGCAGTACGTC.

There are a few counts of this clone. V is TRBV5-1 and J is TRBJ2-2, with TRBD2 identical over 8 bases. Germline V gene lookup returns CDR1 SGHRS and CDR2 YFSETQ. With 0 bases clipped from V and 4 bases from J, the junction kept 5 bases outside the gene matches. The CDR3 is 16 residues long. CDR3 in amino acids: CASSLAIAGSTGELFF. DNA of the CDR3: TGCGCCAGCAGCTTGGCCATAGCGGGAAGCACCGGGGAGCTGTTTTTT.

V usage is TRBV6-5 and J usage is TRBJ2-7; no reliable D call. The CDR3 runs 14 residues. V shed 7 bases and J shed 0 bases, with 13 bases lying between them. Germline V gives CDR1 MNHEY, CDR2 SVGAGI. CDR3 sequence: CASMARTSSYEQYF. The CDR3 region has the DNA TGTGCCAGCATGGCCAGAACATCCTCCTACGAGCAGTACTTC.

This rearrangement joins TRBV5-1 to TRBJ1-6; D may be TRBD1 (6 bases). V was cut by 0 bases and J by 0 bases, with 10 bases left in between. The CDR3 has 17 amino acids. The germline V gene has CDR1 SGHRS and CDR2 YFSETQ. The CDR3 reads CASSLGDTSSYNSPLHF. In nucleotides, the CDR3 is TGCGCCAGCAGCTTGGGGGACACGAGCTCCTATAATTCACCCCTCCACTTT.

The CDR3 DNA reads as TGTGCCAGCAGTACTCCAATCGGACTAGCGGACACAGATACGCAGTATTTT. This codes for CASSTPIGLADTDTQYF. The J gene is TRBJ2-3, the V gene TRBV28; 10 positions match TRBD2. The CDR3 has 17 residues. V shed 5 bases, J shed 2 bases, and the junction held 10 bases outside the gene matches. Per germline, CDR1 MDHEN and CDR2 SYDVKM.

V is TRBV7-2 and J is TRBJ2-1; 7 bases map to TRBD2. The germline gives CDR1 SGHTA, CDR2 FQGNSA. J was trimmed by 6 bases and V by 6 bases; bases with no gene match: 2. This CDR3 has 12 amino acids. The CDR3 spells CASSPGGNEQFF. In DNA, the CDR3 is TGTGCCAGCAGTCCGGGGGGCAATGAGCAGTTCTTC. Complete variable domain (other parts from reference TRBV7-2 and TRBJ2-1): GAGVSQSPSNKVTEKGKDVELRCDPISGHTALYWYRQSLGQGLEFLIYFQGNSAPDKSGLPSDRFSAERTGGSVSTLTIQRTQQEDSAVYLCASSPGGNEQFFGPGTRLTVL.

The V and J genes are TRBV6-1 and TRBJ1-1, with 11 bases aligning to TRBD1. CDR3 length: 18 residues. The ends lost 4 bases at V and 4 bases at J; junction bases unmatched: 14. Germline CDR1 and CDR2: MNHNS and SASEGT. This CDR3 is CASSVVWDRGTGGTEAFF. In nucleotides, the CDR3 is TGTGCCAGCAGTGTAGTGTGGGATCGGGGGACAGGGGGCACTGAAGCTTTCTTT.